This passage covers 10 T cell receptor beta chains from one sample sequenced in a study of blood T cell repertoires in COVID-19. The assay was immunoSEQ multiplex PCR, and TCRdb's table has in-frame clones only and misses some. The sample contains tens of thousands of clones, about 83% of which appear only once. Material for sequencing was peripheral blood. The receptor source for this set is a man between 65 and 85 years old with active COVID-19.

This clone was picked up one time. The CDR3 spells CASSLRDRKNSPLHF. In DNA, the CDR3 is TGTGCCAGCAGCCTGCGGGACAGAAAAAATTCACCCCTCCACTTT. This chain links TRBV5-6 with TRBJ1-6, with TRBD1 matching over 7 bases. The CDR3 loop spans 15 amino acids. J gave up 7 bases and V 4 bases, and 8 bases lay outside the gene matches. Per germline, CDR1 SGHDT and CDR2 YYEEEE.

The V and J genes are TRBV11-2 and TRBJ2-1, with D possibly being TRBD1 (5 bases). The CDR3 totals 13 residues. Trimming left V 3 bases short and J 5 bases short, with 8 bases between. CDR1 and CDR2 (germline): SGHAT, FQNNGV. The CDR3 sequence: CASSFQQDNEQFF. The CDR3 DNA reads TGTGCCAGCAGCTTCCAACAGGACAATGAGCAGTTCTTC.

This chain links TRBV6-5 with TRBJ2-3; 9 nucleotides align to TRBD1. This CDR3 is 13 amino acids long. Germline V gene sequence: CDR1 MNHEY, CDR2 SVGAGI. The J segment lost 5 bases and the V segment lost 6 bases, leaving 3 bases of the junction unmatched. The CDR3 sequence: CASRRQGGDTQYF. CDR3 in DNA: TGTGCCAGCAGGAGACAGGGGGGAGATACGCAGTATTTT.

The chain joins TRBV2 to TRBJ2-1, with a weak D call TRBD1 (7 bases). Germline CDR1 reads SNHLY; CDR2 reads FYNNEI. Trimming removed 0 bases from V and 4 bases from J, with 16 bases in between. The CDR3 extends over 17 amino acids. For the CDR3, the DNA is TGTGCCAGCAGTGAAGCCCGACAGGGTCGGGGGTACAATGAGCAGTTCTTC. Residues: CASSEARQGRGYNEQFF.

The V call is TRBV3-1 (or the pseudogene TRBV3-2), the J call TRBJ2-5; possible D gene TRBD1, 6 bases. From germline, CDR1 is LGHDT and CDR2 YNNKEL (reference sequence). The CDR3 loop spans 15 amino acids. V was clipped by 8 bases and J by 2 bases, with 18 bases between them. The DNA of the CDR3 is TGTGCCAGCTATCAAGGGGGAGTGGGGCAAGAGACCCAGTACTTC. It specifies CASYQGGVGQETQYF.

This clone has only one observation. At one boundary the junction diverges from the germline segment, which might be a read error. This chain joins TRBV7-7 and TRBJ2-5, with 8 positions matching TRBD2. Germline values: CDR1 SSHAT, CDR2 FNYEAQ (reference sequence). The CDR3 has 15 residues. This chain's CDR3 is CASSLATGGRETQYF. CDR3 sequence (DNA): TGTGCTAGCAGCTTAGCTACGGGGGGGCGGGAGACCCAGTACTTC.

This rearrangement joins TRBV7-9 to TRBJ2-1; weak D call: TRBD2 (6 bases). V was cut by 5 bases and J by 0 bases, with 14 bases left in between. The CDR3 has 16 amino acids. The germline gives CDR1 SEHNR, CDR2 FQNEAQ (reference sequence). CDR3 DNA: TGTGCCAGCAGCCCACTAGCATGGAGCTCCTACAATGAGCAGTTCTTC. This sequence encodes CASSPLAWSSYNEQFF.

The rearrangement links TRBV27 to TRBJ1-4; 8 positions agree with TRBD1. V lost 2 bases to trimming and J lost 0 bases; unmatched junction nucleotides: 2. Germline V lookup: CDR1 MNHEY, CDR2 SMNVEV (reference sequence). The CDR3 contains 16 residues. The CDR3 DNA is TGTGCCAGCAGTTTACAGGGGGCAGCAACTAATGAAAAACTGTTTTTT. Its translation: CASSLQGAATNEKLFF.

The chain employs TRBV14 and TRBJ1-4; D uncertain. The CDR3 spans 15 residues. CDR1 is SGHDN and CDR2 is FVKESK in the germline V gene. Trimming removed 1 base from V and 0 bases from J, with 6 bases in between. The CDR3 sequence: CASSQAQSTNEKLFF. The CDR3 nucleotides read TGTGCCAGCAGCCAAGCGCAGTCAACTAATGAAAAACTGTTTTTT.

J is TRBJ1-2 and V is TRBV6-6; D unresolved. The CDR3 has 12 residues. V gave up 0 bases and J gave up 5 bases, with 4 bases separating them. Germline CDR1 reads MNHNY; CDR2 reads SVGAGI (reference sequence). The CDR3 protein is CASSYSRYGYTF. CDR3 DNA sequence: TGTGCCAGCAGTTACTCTCGGTATGGCTACACCTTC.